One sample yielded the 10 T cell receptor beta chains listed below, sequenced in a study of cytomegalovirus exposure and HLA in healthy donors. PCR involved 60 Vbeta and 13 Jbeta primers. The method was immunoSEQ multiplex PCR; TCRdb's version includes in-frame clones alone and lacks a portion of them. The table shows hundreds of thousands of clones, with around 80% occurring only once. The specimen was PBMCs. The receptors were gathered from a middle-aged man in good health and CMV-seropositive.

V is TRBV29-1 and J is TRBJ2-1, with D perhaps matching TRBD2 (6 bases). The CDR3 runs to 13 residues. Trimming left V 2 bases short and J 5 bases short, with 10 bases between. Germline V gene sequence: CDR1 SQVTM, CDR2 ANQGSEA. The CDR3, as DNA: TGCAGCGTTGAAAAAACTAGCAACAATGAGCAGTTCTTC. Protein: CSVEKTSNNEQFF.

This clone showed up just a few times. The chain links TRBV7-9 to TRBJ2-1; 7 positions agree with TRBD1. This CDR3 contains 12 residues. Germline V gene lookup returns CDR1 SEHNR and CDR2 FQNEAQ (reference sequence). The V gene end was trimmed by 5 bases and the J gene end by 12 bases; junction bases not matched to a gene: 7. The CDR3, as DNA: TGTGCCAGCAGCCACCAGGACAGGACGCAGTTCTTC. Translation: CASSHQDRTQFF.

The V and J genes are TRBV25-1 and TRBJ2-3; weak D call: TRBD1 (6 bases). Trimming cost V 2 bases and J 6 bases, with 12 bases left between them. CDR1 and CDR2 from the germline V gene are MGHDK and SYGVNS. There are 14 residues in the CDR3. In nucleotides, the CDR3 is TGTGCCAGCAGTGAAAGCCAGGGGATGGATACGCAGTATTTT. The encoded protein is CASSESQGMDTQYF.

In its sample, this clone was seen once. CDR3 sequence: CASSGRAKETQYF. The CDR3 DNA reads as TGTGCCAGCAGCGGGAGGGCCAAAGAGACCCAGTACTTC. The chain uses TRBV6-1 and TRBJ2-5, with TRBD2 matching over 8 bases. The V gene's germline CDR1 is MNHNS and CDR2 SASEGT. The CDR3 runs to 13 residues. V was clipped by 6 bases and J by 3 bases; unmatched bases: 3.

This clone was counted between two and nine times. The chain combines TRBV2 with TRBJ1-3; D gene ambiguous. This CDR3 region has 14 residues. The germline gives CDR1 SNHLY, CDR2 FYNNEI. Trimming removed 6 bases from V and 4 bases from J, with 13 bases in between. CDR3 sequence reads: CASSRLDIGNTIYF. For the CDR3, the DNA is TGTGCCAGCAGCCGCTTAGACATCGGAAACACCATATATTTT. Based on the CDR3 plus reference TRBV2 and TRBJ1-3, the full variable domain is EPEVTQTPSHQVTQMGQEVILRCVPISNHLYFYWYRQILGQKVEFLVSFYNNEISEKSEIFDDQFSVERPDGSNFTLKIRSTKLEDSAMYFCASSRLDIGNTIYFGEGSWLTVV.

This clone was observed a handful of times. CDR3 DNA: TGTGCCAGCAGCCAGGGGGATTCAGGCATGGGAGGAAATGAGCAGTTCTTC. As protein: CASSQGDSGMGGNEQFF. This sequence joins TRBV7-9 and TRBJ2-1; D might be TRBD1 (7 bases). The CDR3 is 17 residues long. V was cut by 5 bases and J by 7 bases, with 24 bases left in between. Germline loops: CDR1 SEHNR, CDR2 FQNEAQ (reference sequence).

This clone was counted a single time. The chain recombines TRBV2 with TRBJ2-5; D is uncertain. With 6 bases removed from V and 2 bases from J, the gap between germline ends came to 4 bases. Germline CDR1 SNHLY, CDR2 FYNNEI. This CDR3 has 11 residues. The CDR3 DNA reads TGTGCCAGCAGCCTACAAGAGACCCAGTACTTC. Its translation is CASSLQETQYF.

This clone turned up a few times. This rearrangement joins TRBV9 to TRBJ2-3; D remains ambiguous. Trimming removed 3 bases from V and 3 bases from J, with 5 bases in between. The CDR3 length is 12 residues. Germline CDR1 and CDR2: SGDLS and YYNGEE. DNA of the CDR3: TGTGCCAGCAGCGCTGAGACAGATACGCAGTATTTT. It specifies CASSAETDTQYF. The full variable domain, with the rest looked up from reference TRBV9 and TRBJ2-3, is DSGVTQTPKHLITATGQRVTLRCSPRSGDLSVYWYQQSLDQGLQFLIQYYNGEERAKGNILERFSAQQFPDLHSELNLSSLELGDSALYFCASSAETDTQYFGPGTRLTVL.

V usage is TRBV5-4 and J usage is TRBJ2-5; maybe TRBD2 (6 bases). Per the germline V gene, CDR1 is SGHNT and CDR2 is YYREEE (reference sequence). The CDR3 is 14 residues long. V was clipped by 6 bases and J by 3 bases, with 15 bases between them. In DNA form, the CDR3 reads TGTGCCAGCACTCAGGGACTCATTAAAGAGACCCAGTACTTC. This encodes CASTQGLIKETQYF.

V and J are TRBV18 and TRBJ1-1; D might be TRBD1 (6 bases). The CDR3 has 15 amino acids. Per germline, CDR1 KGHSH and CDR2 LQKENI. V was shortened by 5 bases and J by 4 bases, with 17 bases between the two germline ends. CDR3 protein: CASSGVTGGSTEAFF. The DNA for the CDR3 is TGTGCCAGCTCAGGTGTGACAGGTGGAAGCACTGAAGCTTTCTTT.